The clone carrying this T cell receptor beta chain was recorded at least ten times. Germline V lookup: CDR1 MNHEY, CDR2 SMNVEV (reference sequence). The CDR3 sequence is 21 residues long. The trim removed 1 base at V and 0 bases at J, leaving 16 bases unmatched. The data originate from a study of blood T cell repertoires in COVID-19. Study-level information: T cells, B-cell-depleted T cells, or PBMCs supplied cDNA or gDNA.

TCRdb's table, derived via immunoSEQ multiplex PCR, lists solely in-frame clones and lacks some. The sample lists approximately 140,000 clones, less than 90% seen once, with 1.4% in the top ten. Sequences were obtained from peripheral blood. The source is a man aged 55 to 70 with acute or convalescent COVID-19. V gene TRBV27 combines with J gene TRBJ2-2; 8 bases match TRBD2. CDR3: CASSLWSGLAGGLTNTGELFF. The CDR3 DNA reads as TGTGCCAGCAGTTTATGGTCTGGGCTAGCGGGTGGATTAACGAACACCGGGGAGCTGTTTTTT.